The source of this T cell receptor beta chain is a study of radiation and T cells in renal cell carcinoma. The overall study: Nephrectomy followed 15 Gy stereotactic body radiation by 4 weeks. Study-level points and caveats: In blood, top tumor clones expanded by 2 weeks, shrinking by 4. Baseline intratumoral clonotype presence is unknown without pretreatment biopsies.

Time point of the sample: blood 2 weeks post-SBRT. As to treatment: 15 Gy SBRT to primary tumor, nephrectomy 4 weeks later. This renal cell carcinoma was of the clear cell type. Germline V gene lookup returns CDR1 SGHRS and CDR2 YFSETQ. The CDR3 sequence is 15 residues long. Trimming cost V 0 bases and J 7 bases; bases outside gene matches: 7. Measured with immunoSEQ multiplex PCR; TCRdb has only the in-frame clones, and not every one. Altogether roughly 78,000 clones are present, more than 75% being singletons, with the ten largest covering approximately 6.4%. This clone was seen more than once but under ten times. Its specificity is not known.

The sequencing used blood, collected from a patient whose treatment included radiotherapy and nephrectomy. The rearrangement joins TRBV5-1 to TRBJ2-5; 9 positions match TRBD2. This TCR came from a man aged 55 to 70 with renal cell carcinoma. CDR3 sequence (DNA): TGCGCCAGCAGCTTGGATCAAGCGGGGGGTGGGACCCAGTACTTC. It encodes CASSLDQAGGGTQYF.